This T cell receptor beta chain was identified during a study of CD4 T cells in relation to SARS-CoV-2 and coronaviruses. The overall study: Shared crossreactive spike epitopes were mapped to their HLA restriction.

Assay: immunoSEQ multiplex PCR; the TCRdb copy retains only in-frame clones and omits some. The sample includes roughly 68,000 clones, approximately 95% of them seen just once. The unexposed donors gave CD4+ T cells in about 2011-2018, prior to COVID-19. The count of this clone is one. As yet, its antigen is unknown. This CDR3 is 14 amino acids long. V was clipped by 7 bases and J by 6 bases; unmatched bases: 8. CDR1 is LGHDT, CDR2 YNNKEL, per germline (reference sequence). Findings and caveats of the study: Culture-expanded clones reflect memory recall rather than primary priming during culture. In approximately 71% of donors, memory CD4+ clonotypes crossrecognized SARS-CoV-2 and at least one common cold coronavirus spike. No donor gave both pre-pandemic and post-infection samples.

The sequence came from a human donor in good health. This sequence joins TRBV3-1 (or the pseudogene TRBV3-2) and TRBJ2-3; TRBD2 agrees at 9 bases. Sequenced: naive CD4+ T cells from PBMCs. Subset of the sample: naive CD4+ T cells isolated by negative enrichment. The DNA of the CDR3 is TGTGCCAGCAAACGGGGCGGGGGGGCGGATACGCAGTATTTT. Amino acid sequence: CASKRGGGADTQYF.